This TCR beta chain was recovered during a study of T cell clonality in common variable immunodeficiency. Trimming removed 3 bases from V and 0 bases from J, with 15 bases in between. The V gene's germline CDR1 is MGHRA and CDR2 YSYEKL. This CDR3 is 16 amino acids long. This clone was seen at least ten times. Its antigen is currently unknown. The CDR3 goes on 3 residues after the read ends, and that part is filled in from the germline J gene. Points from the study as a whole: In common variable immunodeficiency, TCR beta chains reportedly carried fewer deletions and N-nucleotide insertions. CVID subjects shared fewer TCRbeta clones than healthy controls did.

Some clones are missing from TCRdb's copy, which holds only in-frame ones; the method was immunoSEQ multiplex PCR. The sample has more than 65,000 clones, none seen only once. This receptor was taken from a person aged 18-70 years in good health. Sequencing was performed on peripheral blood mononuclear cells. V gene TRBV4-1 combines with J gene TRBJ2-7; possibly TRBD2 for D (6 bases). The DNA read from the CDR3 is TGCGCCAGCAGCCAGGAAGCCGGGACTTACTCCTACGAG. It translates to CASSQEAGTYSYE. The complete CDR3 sequence is CASSQEAGTYSYEQYF.